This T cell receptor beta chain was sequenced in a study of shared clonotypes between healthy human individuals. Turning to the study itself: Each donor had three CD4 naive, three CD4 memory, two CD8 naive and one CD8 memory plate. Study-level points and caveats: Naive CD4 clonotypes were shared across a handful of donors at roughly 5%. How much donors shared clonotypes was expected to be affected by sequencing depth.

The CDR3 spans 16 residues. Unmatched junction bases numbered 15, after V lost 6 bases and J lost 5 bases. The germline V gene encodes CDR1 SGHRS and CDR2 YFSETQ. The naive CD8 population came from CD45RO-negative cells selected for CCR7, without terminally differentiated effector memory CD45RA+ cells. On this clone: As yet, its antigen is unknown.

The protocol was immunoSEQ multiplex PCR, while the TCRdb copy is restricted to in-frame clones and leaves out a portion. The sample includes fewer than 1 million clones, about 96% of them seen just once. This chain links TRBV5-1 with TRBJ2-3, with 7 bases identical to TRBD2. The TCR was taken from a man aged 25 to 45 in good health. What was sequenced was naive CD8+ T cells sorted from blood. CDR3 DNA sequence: TGCGCCAGCACACCGGAGGAGGCGGGAGCTGGAGATACGCAGTATTTT. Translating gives CASTPEEAGAGDTQYF.